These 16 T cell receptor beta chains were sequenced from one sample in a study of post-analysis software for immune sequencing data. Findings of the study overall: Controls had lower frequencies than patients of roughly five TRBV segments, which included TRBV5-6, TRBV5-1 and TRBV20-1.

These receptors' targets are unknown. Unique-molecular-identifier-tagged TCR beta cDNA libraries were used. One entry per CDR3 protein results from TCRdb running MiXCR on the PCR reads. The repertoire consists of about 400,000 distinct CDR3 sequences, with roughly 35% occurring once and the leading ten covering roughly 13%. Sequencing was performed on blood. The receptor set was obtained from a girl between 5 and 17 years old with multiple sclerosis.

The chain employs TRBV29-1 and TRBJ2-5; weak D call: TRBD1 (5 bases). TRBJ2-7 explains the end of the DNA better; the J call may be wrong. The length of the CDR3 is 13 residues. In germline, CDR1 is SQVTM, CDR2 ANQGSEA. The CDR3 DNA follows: TGCAGCGTTGCATGGGCAGGGTCAGGCGAGCAGTACTTC. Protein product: CSVAWAGSGEQYF.

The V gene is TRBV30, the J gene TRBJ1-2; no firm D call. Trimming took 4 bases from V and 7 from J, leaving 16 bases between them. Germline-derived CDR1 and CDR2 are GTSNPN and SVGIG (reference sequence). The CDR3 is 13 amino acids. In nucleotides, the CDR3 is TGTGCCTGGACATTTCAGCGGGGTCGTGGCTACACCTTC. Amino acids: CAWTFQRGRGYTF.

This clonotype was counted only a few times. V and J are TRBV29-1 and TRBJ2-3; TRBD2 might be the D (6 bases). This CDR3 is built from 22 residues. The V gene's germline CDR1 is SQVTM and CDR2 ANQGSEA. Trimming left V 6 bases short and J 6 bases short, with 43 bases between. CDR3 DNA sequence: TGCAGCGTCCCTCCCTTTGTTCGGCGGGGCTTCGAAGAAAATGGGACGGTGGATACGCAGTATTTT. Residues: CSVPPFVRRGFEENGTVDTQYF.

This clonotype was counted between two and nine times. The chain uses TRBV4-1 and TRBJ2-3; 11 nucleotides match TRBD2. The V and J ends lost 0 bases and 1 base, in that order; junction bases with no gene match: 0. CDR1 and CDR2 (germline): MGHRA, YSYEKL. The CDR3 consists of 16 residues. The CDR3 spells CASSQELAGGTDTQYF. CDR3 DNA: TGCGCCAGCAGCCAAGAACTAGCGGGGGGCACAGATACGCAGTATTTT.

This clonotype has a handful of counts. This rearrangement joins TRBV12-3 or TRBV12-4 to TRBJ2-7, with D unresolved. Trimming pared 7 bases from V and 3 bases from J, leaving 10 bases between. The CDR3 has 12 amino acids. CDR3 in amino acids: CASKQGNYEQYF. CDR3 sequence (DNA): TGTGCCAGCAAACAAGGGAACTACGAGCAGTACTTC.

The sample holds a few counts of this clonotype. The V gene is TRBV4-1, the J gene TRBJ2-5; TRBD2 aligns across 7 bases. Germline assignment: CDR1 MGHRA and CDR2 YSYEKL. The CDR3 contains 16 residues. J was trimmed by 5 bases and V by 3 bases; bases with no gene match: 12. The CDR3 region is CASSHAGLDVIETQYF. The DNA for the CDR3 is TGCGCCAGCAGCCACGCCGGACTAGATGTAATTGAGACCCAGTACTTC.

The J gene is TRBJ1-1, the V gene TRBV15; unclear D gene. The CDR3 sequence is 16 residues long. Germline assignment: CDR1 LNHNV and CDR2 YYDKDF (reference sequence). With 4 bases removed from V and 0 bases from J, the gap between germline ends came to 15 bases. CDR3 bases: TGTGCCACCAGCAAAGCTCTTCAGGAGATGAACACTGAAGCTTTCTTT. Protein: CATSKALQEMNTEAFF.

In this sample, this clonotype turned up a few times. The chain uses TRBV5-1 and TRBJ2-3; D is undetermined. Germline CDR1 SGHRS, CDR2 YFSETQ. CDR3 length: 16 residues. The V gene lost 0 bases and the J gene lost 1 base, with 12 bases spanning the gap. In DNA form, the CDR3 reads TGCGCCAGCAGCTTGGAGCGAGGTGCGGGCACAGATACGCAGTATTTT. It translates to CASSLERGAGTDTQYF.

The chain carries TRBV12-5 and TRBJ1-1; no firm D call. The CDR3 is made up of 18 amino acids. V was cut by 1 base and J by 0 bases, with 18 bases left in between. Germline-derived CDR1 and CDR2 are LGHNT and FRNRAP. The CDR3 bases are TGTGCTAGTGGTTTGGCTCTCCTAAGACTGTATATGAACACTGAAGCTTTCTTT. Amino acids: CASGLALLRLYMNTEAFF.

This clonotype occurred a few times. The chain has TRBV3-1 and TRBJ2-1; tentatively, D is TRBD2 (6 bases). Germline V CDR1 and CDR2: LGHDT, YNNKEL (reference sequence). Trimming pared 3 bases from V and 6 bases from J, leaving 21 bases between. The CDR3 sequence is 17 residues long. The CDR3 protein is CASSQRATEGEGNEQFF. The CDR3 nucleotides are TGTGCCAGCAGCCAGAGGGCGACGGAGGGAGAGGGCAATGAGCAGTTCTTC.

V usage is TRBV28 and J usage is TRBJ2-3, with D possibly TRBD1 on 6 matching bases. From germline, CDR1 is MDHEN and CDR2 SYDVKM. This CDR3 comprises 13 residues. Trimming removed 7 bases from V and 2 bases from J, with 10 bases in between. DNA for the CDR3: TGTGCCAGCAAGGACAGCTTCACAGATACGCAGTATTTT. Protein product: CASKDSFTDTQYF.

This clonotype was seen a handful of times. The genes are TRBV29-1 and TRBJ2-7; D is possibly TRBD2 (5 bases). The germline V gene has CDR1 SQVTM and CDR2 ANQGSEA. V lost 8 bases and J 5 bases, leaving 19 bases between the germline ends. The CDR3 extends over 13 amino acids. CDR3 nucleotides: TGCAGCTTTCGAAAACCATCGCGGGACGAGCAGTACTTC. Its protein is CSFRKPSRDEQYF.

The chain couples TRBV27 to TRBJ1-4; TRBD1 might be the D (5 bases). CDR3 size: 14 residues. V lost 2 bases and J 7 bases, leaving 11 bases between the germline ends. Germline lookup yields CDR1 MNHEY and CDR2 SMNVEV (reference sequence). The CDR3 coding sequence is TGTGCCAGCAGTTTAGCGGGGACCGGTGAAAAACTGTTTTTT. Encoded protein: CASSLAGTGEKLFF.

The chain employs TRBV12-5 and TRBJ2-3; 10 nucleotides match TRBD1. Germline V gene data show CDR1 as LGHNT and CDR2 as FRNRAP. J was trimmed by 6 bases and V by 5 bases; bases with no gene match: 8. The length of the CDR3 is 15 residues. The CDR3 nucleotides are TGTGCTAGTGGTCTCCGGACAGGGGGAAGGGATACGCAGTATTTT. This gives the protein CASGLRTGGRDTQYF.

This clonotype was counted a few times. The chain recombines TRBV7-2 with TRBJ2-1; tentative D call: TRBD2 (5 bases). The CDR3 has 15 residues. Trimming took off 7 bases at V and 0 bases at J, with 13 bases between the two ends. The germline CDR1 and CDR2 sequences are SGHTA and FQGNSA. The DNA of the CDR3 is TGTGCCAGCACCAAGGACTCTAGCTCCTACAATGAGCAGTTCTTC. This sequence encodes CASTKDSSSYNEQFF.

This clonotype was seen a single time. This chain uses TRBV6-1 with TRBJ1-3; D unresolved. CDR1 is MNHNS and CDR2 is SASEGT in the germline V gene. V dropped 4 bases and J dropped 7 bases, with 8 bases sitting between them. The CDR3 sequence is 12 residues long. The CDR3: CASSGWRNTIYF. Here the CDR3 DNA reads TGTGCCAGCAGTGGATGGCGGAACACCATATATTTT.